This T cell receptor beta chain derives from a study of early T cells in non-severe SARS-CoV-2 infection. Individual cDNA molecules each received unique molecular identifiers attached to them. TCRdb fed the 5' RACE reads into MiXCR, producing one record per CDR3 protein. The sample carries around 58,000 distinct CDR3 sequences, more than 9.5% recorded once. There are 15 residues in the CDR3. The germline gives CDR1 MNHNS, CDR2 SASEGT. V was pared by 10 bases and J by 1 base, with 20 bases between. General observations from the study: The VDJdb matching leaned toward anti-spike CD8 responses and overlooked private and CD4 specificities.

The table lists this clonotype with many counts. The antigen is unknown. The sample consisted of whole blood. The source is an adult who was a healthcare worker with PCR-confirmed SARS-CoV-2 infection or an uninfected control (not recorded which). The J gene is TRBJ2-7, the V gene TRBV6-1; D is possibly TRBD2 (5 bases). The DNA for the CDR3 is TGTGCCACCTTCGACCTGGAGAGGGATTCCTACGAGCAGTACTTC. This codes for CATFDLERDSYEQYF.